This T cell receptor (beta chain) was recorded in a study of a mutant IDH1 vaccine in newly diagnosed glioma. Overall study context: Investigators started vaccination 4-6 weeks after radiotherapy alone, or with temozolomide cycles. Patients got radiotherapy, temozolomide, or both beforehand, and most got both. Broader study findings: Researchers report vaccine-induced immune responses in about 94% of patients.

Germline-derived CDR1 and CDR2 are LGHNA and YNFKEQ. The V end lost 2 bases, the J end lost 5 bases, and 3 bases lay between the germline ends. CDR3 size: 11 residues. Only in-frame clones appear in the TCRdb table, and some are missing; sequencing was by immunoSEQ multiplex PCR. The repertoire holds about 40,000 clones, with about 89% as singletons. Concerning this clone: The antigen is undetermined.

Described time point: week 5, during vaccination. In every dose of vaccine, 300 ug of mutant IDH1 20-mer peptide was given alongside topical imiquimod. The sample was PBMCs, taken from a glioma patient whose treatment included an IDH1 peptide vaccine. The source is a man aged 45 to 65 with glioma. The chain recombines TRBV4-2 with TRBJ2-5, with D hard to call. CDR3 sequence reads: CASSQLETQYF. The DNA for the CDR3 is TGTGCCAGCAGCCAATTGGAGACCCAGTACTTC.